This TCR beta chain was sequenced in a study of PD-1 blockade in classical Hodgkin lymphoma. Notes on the study in general: When nivolumab was started under 1 year after ASCT, patients were excluded.

The V and J ends lost 6 bases and 12 bases respectively, with 18 bases between them. Looked up from germline, CDR1 is MNHEY and CDR2 is SVGAGI. The CDR3 runs to 13 residues. Each patient relapsed following autologous stem cell transplantation, and prior brentuximab vedotin exposure differed. TCRdb keeps only in-frame clones here, not all; method: immunoSEQ multiplex PCR. The sample records roughly 11,000 clones, approximately 82% being singletons. The table lists this clone with a count of one. Its antigen is unidentified. The chain is built from TRBV6-5 and TRBJ2-1; D not certain. The receptor was isolated from a human donor with classical Hodgkin lymphoma. Here the sequenced sample was peripheral blood mononuclear cells (PBMCs), taken before the second cycle of nivolumab. The CDR3 region has the DNA TGTGCCAGCAGCCGGTATGACCGGGCCCCGCAGTTCTTC. Its protein product is CASSRYDRAPQFF.